This TCR beta chain was identified in a study of T cell responses to AZD1222 COVID-19 vaccine. Study-level findings and limits: Repertoires were obtained solely post-peak T cell response. Only six people who got AZD1222 tested seropositive at baseline. CD4 TCRs covered the whole spike, strongest at regions 160-218 and 743-854.

The table came from immunoSEQ multiplex PCR; TCRdb's copy has only in-frame clones and leaves some out. The sample yields about 120,000 clones, around 90% seen once. Looked up from germline, CDR1 is LNHNV and CDR2 is YYDKDF (reference sequence). CDR3 size: 16 residues. J lost 4 bases, V lost 2 bases, and 6 bases had no gene match. Comment on this clone: As yet, its antigen is unknown.

The genes are TRBV15 and TRBJ1-3; 9 nucleotides line up with TRBD1. The material sequenced was peripheral blood, taken 28 days after the second AZD1222 dose. The receptor comes from an adult who received the AZD1222 COVID-19 vaccine. This CDR3 reads CATSRRTGAPGNTIYF. The DNA for the CDR3 is TGTGCCACCAGCAGACGGACAGGGGCGCCCGGAAACACCATATATTTT.